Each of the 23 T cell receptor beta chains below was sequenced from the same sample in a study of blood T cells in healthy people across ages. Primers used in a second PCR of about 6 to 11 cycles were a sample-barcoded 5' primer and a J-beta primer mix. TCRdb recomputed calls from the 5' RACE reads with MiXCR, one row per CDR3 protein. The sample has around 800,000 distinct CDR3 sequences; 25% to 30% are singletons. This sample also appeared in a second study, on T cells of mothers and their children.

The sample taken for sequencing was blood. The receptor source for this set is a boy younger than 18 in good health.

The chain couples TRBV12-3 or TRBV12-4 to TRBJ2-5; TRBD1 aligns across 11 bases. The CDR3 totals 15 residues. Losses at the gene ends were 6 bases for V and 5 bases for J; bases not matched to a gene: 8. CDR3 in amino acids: CASRGDRGSRETQYF. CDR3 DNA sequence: TGTGCCAGCAGAGGGGACAGGGGGTCACGCGAGACCCAGTACTTC.

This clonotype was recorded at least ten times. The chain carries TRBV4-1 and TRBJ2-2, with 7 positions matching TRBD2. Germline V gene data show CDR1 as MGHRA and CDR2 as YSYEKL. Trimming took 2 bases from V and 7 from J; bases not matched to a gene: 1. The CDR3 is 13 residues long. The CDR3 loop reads CASSQQRDGELFF. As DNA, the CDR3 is TGCGCCAGCAGCCAACAGCGGGACGGGGAGCTGTTTTTT.

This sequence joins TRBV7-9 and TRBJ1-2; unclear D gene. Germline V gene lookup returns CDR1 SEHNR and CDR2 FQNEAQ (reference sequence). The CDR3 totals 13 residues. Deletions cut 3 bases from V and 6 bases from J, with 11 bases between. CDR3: CASSLDRENGYTF. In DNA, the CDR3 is TGTGCCAGCAGCTTGGATAGGGAGAATGGCTACACCTTC.

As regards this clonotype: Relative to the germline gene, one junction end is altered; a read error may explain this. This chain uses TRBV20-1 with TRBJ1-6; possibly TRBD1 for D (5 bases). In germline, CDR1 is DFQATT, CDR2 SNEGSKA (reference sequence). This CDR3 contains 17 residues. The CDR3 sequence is CSAGDGDKGTENSPLHF. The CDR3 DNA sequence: TGCAGTGCTGGAGACGGCGATAAAGGGACGGAGAATTCACCCCTCCACTTT.

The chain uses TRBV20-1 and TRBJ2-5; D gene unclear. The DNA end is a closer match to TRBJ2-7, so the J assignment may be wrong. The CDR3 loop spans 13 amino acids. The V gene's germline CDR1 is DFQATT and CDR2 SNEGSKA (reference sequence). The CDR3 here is CSAGRISTNEQYF. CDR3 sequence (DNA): TGCAGTGCGGGTCGGATCAGTACCAACGAGCAGTACTTC.

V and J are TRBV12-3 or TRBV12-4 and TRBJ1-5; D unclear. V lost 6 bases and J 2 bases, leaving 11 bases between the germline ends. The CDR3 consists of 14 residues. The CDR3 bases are TGTGCCAGCAGCCAACGGGAAGGCAATCAGCCCCAGCATTTT. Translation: CASSQREGNQPQHF.

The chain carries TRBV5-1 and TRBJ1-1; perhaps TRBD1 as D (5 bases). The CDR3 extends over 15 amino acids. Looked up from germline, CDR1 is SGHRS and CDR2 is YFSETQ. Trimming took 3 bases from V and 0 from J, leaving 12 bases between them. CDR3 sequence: CASSYFGGLNTEAFF. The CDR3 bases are TGCGCCAGCAGCTACTTCGGGGGACTGAACACTGAAGCTTTCTTT.

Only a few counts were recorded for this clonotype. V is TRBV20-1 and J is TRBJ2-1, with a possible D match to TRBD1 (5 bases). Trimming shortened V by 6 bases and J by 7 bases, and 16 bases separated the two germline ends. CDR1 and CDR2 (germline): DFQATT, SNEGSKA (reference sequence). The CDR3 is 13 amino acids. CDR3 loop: CSAPLGPMNEQFF. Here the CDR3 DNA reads TGCAGTGCCCCCCTGGGGCCGATGAATGAGCAGTTCTTC.

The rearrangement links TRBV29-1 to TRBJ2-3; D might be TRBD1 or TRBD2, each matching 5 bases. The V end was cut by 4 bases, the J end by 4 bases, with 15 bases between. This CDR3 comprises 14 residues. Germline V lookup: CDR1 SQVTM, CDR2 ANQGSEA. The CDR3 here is CSVVGSGTPDTQYF. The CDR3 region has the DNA TGCAGCGTTGTTGGCTCCGGGACCCCAGATACGCAGTATTTT.

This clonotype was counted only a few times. Here the CDR3 DNA reads TGTGCCAGCAGCTTGATTAGCGGGGGTCGTTGGGAGACCCAGTACTTC. Amino acids: CASSLISGGRWETQYF. V usage is TRBV5-6 and J usage is TRBJ2-5, with 9 bases identical to TRBD2. Germline loops: CDR1 SGHDT, CDR2 YYEEEE. The CDR3 consists of 16 residues. The J segment lost 5 bases and the V segment lost 1 base, leaving 9 bases of the junction unmatched.

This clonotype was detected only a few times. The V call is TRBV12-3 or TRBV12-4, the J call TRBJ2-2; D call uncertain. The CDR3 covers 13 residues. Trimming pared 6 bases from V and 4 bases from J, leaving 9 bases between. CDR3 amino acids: CASSSEFTGELFF. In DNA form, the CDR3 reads TGTGCCAGCAGCAGCGAATTCACCGGGGAGCTGTTTTTT.

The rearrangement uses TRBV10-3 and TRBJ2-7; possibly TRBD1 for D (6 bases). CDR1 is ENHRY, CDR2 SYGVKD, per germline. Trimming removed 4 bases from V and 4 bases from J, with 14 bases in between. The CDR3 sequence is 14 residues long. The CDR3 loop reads CAISADRQLYEQYF. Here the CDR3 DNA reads TGTGCCATCAGTGCGGACAGACAATTATACGAGCAGTACTTC.

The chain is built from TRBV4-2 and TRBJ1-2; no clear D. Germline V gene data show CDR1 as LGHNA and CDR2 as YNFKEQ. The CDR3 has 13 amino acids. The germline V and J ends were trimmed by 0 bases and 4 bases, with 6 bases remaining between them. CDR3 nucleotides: TGTGCCAGCAGCCAAGAGGCAGGCTATGGCTACACCTTC. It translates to CASSQEAGYGYTF.

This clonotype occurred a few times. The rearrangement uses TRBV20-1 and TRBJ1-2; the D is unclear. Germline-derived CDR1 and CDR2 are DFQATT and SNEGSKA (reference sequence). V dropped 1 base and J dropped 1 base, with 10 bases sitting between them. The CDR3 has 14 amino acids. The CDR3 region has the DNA TGCAGTGCTAGAGCCCTGCAGGTTAACTATGGCTACACCTTC. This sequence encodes CSARALQVNYGYTF.

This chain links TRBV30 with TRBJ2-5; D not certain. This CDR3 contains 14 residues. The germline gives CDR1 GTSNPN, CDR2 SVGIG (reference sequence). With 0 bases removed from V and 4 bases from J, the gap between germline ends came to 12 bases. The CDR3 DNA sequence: TGTGCCTGGAGTGTAATCCTAGGTGGAGAGACCCAGTACTTC. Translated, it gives CAWSVILGGETQYF.

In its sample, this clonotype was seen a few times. The CDR3 region has the DNA TGCAGCGCTACCCAGGGGGGGAGCACAGATACGCAGTATTTT. Protein: CSATQGGSTDTQYF. The chain has TRBV29-1 and TRBJ2-3, with D perhaps assigned TRBD1 or TRBD2 (7 bases each). Germline CDR1 is SQVTM and CDR2 is ANQGSEA. This CDR3 is built from 14 residues. V was shortened by 7 bases and J by 0 bases, with 14 bases between the two germline ends.

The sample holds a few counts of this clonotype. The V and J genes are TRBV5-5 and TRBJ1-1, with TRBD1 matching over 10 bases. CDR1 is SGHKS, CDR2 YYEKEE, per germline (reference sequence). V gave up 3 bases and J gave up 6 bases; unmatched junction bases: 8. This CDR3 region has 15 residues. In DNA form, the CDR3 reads TGTGCCAGCAGCTCTCTATTGGACAGGGGGGCTGAAGCTTTCTTT. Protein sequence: CASSSLLDRGAEAFF.

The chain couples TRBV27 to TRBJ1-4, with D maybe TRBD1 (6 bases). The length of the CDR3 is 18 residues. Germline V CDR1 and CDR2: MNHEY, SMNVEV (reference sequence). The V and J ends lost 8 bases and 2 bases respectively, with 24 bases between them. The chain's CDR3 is CASSPFGGPYSTNEKLFF. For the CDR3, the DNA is TGTGCCAGCTCACCTTTCGGGGGGCCCTACTCGACTAATGAAAAACTGTTTTTT.

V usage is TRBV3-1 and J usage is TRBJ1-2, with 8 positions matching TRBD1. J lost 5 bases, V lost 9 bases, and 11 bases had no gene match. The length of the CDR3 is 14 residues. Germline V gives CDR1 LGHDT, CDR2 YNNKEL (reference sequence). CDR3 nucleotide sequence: TGTGCCAGTTCGACAGGGGAACCCACATATGGCTACACCTTC. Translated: CASSTGEPTYGYTF.

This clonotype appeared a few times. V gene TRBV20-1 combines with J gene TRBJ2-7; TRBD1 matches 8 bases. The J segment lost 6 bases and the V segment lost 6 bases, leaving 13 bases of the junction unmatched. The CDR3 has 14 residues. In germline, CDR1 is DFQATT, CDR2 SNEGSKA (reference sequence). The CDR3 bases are TGCAGTGCCGGAGAGGCAGGGGGCCTTCGCGAGCAGTACTTC. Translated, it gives CSAGEAGGLREQYF.

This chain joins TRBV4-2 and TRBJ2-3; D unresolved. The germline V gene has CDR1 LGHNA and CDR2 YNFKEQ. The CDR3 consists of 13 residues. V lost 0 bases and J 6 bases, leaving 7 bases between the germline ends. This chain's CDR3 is CASSQERPDTQYF. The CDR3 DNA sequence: TGTGCCAGCAGCCAAGAGCGGCCGGATACGCAGTATTTT.

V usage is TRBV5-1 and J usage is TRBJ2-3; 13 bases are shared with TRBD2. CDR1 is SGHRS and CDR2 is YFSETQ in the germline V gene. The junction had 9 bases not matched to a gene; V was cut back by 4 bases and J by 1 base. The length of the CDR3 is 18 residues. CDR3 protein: CASSAGLAGAPGTDTQYF. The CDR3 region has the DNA TGCGCCAGCAGCGCCGGACTAGCGGGGGCCCCCGGCACAGATACGCAGTATTTT.

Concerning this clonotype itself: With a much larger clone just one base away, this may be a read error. The CDR3 coding sequence is TGTGTCAGCTCACCAGGTTTGGGGATAAATCAGCCCCAGCATTTT. Its translation is CVSSPGLGINQPQHF. V is TRBV18 and J is TRBJ1-5; D remains unclear. Germline CDR1 reads KGHSH; CDR2 reads LQKENI. This CDR3 has 15 residues. The complete variable domain, with remaining parts taken from reference TRBV18 and TRBJ1-5, reads NAGVMQNPRHLVRRRGQEARLRCSPMKGHSHVYWYRQLPEEGLKFMVYLQKENIIDESGMPKERFSAEFPKEGPSILRIQQVVRGDSAAYFCVSSPGLGINQPQHFGDGTRLSIL.